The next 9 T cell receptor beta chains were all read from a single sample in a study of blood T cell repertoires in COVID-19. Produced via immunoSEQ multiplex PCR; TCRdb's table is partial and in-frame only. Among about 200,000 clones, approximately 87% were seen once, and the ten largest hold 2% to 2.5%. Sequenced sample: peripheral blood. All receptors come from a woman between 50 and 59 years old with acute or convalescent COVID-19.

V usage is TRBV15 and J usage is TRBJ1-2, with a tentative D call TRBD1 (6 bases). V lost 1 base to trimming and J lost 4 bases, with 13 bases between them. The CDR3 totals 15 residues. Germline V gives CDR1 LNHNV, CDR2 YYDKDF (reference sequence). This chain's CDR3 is CATSRGSGAPYGYTF. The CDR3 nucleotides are TGTGCCACCAGCAGAGGGTCAGGGGCTCCCTATGGCTACACCTTC.

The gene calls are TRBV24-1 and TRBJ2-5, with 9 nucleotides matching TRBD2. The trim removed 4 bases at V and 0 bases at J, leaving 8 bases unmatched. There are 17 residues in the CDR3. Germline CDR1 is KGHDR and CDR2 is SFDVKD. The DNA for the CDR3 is TGTGCCACCAGTGACCGGGGGAGCGGGGGGTACCAAGAGACCCAGTACTTC. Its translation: CATSDRGSGGYQETQYF.

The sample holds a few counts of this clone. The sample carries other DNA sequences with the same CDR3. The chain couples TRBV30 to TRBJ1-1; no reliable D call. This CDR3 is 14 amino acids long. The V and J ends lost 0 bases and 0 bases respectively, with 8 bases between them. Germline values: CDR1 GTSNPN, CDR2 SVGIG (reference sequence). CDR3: CAWSVGRMNTEAFF. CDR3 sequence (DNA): TGTGCCTGGAGTGTCGGGAGGATGAACACTGAAGCTTTCTTT.

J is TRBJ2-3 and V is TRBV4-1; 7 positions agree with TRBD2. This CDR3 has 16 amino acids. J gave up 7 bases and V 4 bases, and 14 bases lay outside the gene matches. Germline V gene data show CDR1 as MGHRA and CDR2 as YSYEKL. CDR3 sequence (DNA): TGCGCCAGCAGCCGGGCTATAGCGGGTGTGATCAATACGCAGTATTTT. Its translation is CASSRAIAGVINTQYF.

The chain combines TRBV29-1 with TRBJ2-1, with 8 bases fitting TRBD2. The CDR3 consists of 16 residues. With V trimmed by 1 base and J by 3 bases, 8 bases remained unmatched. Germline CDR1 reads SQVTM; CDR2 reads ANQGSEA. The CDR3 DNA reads TGCAGCGTTGAAGGTTCGGTAGCGGGGTACTACAATGAGCAGTTCTTC. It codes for CSVEGSVAGYYNEQFF.

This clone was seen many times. The CDR3 loop reads CASSPYPGGNEQFF. In DNA, the CDR3 is TGTGCCAGCAGCCCCTACCCGGGGGGCAATGAGCAGTTCTTC. The V gene is TRBV4-2, the J gene TRBJ2-1, with TRBD2 matching over 7 bases. Trimming took 4 bases from V and 6 from J; bases not matched to a gene: 6. Per germline, CDR1 LGHNA and CDR2 YNFKEQ. The CDR3 covers 14 residues.

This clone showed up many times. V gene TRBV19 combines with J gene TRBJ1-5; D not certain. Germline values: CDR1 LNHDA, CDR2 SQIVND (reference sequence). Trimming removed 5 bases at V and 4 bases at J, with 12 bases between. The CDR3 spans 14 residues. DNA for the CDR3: TGTGCCAGTAGTTCAGGTTTTGATAATCAGCCCCAGCATTTT. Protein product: CASSSGFDNQPQHF.

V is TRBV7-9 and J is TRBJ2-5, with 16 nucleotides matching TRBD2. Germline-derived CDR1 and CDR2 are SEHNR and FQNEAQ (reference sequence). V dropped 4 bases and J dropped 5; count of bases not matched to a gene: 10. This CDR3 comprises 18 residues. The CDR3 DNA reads TGTGCCAGCAGCTATGGGACTAGCGGGAGGGCCCTCGGGGAGACCCAGTACTTC. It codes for CASSYGTSGRALGETQYF.

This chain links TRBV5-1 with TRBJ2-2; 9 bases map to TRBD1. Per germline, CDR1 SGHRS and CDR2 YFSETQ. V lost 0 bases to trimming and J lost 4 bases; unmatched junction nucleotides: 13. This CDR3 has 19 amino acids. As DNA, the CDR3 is TGCGCCAGCAGCTTGGATAGGGACAGGGCCCTTCTCCCCACCGGGGAGCTGTTTTTT. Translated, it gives CASSLDRDRALLPTGELFF.